These T cell receptor beta chains were read from a single sample in a study of blood T cells in healthy people across ages. Each CDR3 protein gets one entry after TCRdb re-called the 5' RACE reads with MiXCR. The repertoire holds about 1.6 million distinct CDR3 sequences, with 30% to 35% as singletons. Sample: blood. These receptors all stem from a woman aged 25 to 39 in good health. Both conserved end residues are part of each CDR3. The order of the fields is V gene, clone size, D gene, J gene, CDR3 DNA, CDR3 protein. A D gene is named only where the DNA matches it firmly. Clone size is given for some rows only: seen once, a few or many times, or a class if the clone is expanded.

V gene: TRBV10-2
clone size: .
D gene: .
J gene: TRBJ1-5
CDR3 DNA: TGCGCCAGCAGTGTAATCGGGTTGGGCAATCAGCCCCAGCATTTT
CDR3 protein: CASSVIGLGNQPQHF

V gene: TRBV12-3/TRBV12-4
clone size: .
D gene: TRBD2
J gene: TRBJ2-1
CDR3 DNA: TGTGCCAGCAGTCCTAGCGGGAGGGAGGGGAATGAGCAGTTCTTC
CDR3 protein: CASSPSGREGNEQFF

V gene: TRBV20-1
clone size: few
D gene: TRBD1
J gene: TRBJ1-6
CDR3 DNA: TGCAGTGCTAGGCCTCAGGGGGCGACATTCTCACCCCTCCACTTT
CDR3 protein: CSARPQGATFSPLHF

V gene: TRBV20-1
clone size: few
D gene: .
J gene: TRBJ2-1
CDR3 DNA: TGCAGTGCTAGTTCCCCGGGGCTGACAATGGGGGCCAATGAGCAGTTCTTC
CDR3 protein: CSASSPGLTMGANEQFF

V gene: TRBV20-1
clone size: once
D gene: TRBD1
J gene: TRBJ1-5
CDR3 DNA: TGCAGTGCGGGGGACAGGGGCGAATATAGCAATCAGCCCCAGCATTTT
CDR3 protein: CSAGDRGEYSNQPQHF

V gene: TRBV2
clone size: .
D gene: .
J gene: TRBJ1-5
CDR3 DNA: TGTGCCAGCAGGGGGGACACCACGAATCAGCCCCAGCATTTT
CDR3 protein: CASRGDTTNQPQHF

V gene: TRBV24-1
clone size: .
D gene: .
J gene: TRBJ2-1
CDR3 DNA: TGTGCCACCAGTGGTACAGGGAAGGCTTACAATGAGCAGTTCTTC
CDR3 protein: CATSGTGKAYNEQFF

V gene: TRBV30
clone size: few
D gene: .
J gene: TRBJ1-2
CDR3 DNA: TGTGCCTGGGTTGACACTTTCGCCTCATATGGCTACACCTTC
CDR3 protein: CAWVDTFASYGYTF

V gene: TRBV5-1
clone size: .
D gene: .
J gene: TRBJ2-2
CDR3 DNA: TGCGCCAGCAGGAAGGACAGAATGCACACCGGGGAGCTGTTTTTT
CDR3 protein: CASRKDRMHTGELFF

V gene: TRBV4-1
clone size: .
D gene: TRBD2
J gene: TRBJ2-1
CDR3 DNA: TGCGCCAGCAGGGGCGAGCGGGGGGGCGCCTACAATGAGCAGTTCTTC
CDR3 protein: CASRGERGGAYNEQFF

V gene: TRBV20-1
clone size: .
D gene: TRBD1
J gene: TRBJ1-4
CDR3 DNA: TGCAGTGCCGCCTCGGACAGGTTAATAGAAAAACTGTTTTTT
CDR3 protein: CSAASDRLIEKLFF

V gene: TRBV18
clone size: .
D gene: TRBD1
J gene: TRBJ2-5
CDR3 DNA: TGTGCCAGCTCACCACCTTACCGAGGGGACAGCCAAGAGACCCAGTACTTC
CDR3 protein: CASSPPYRGDSQETQYF

V gene: TRBV24-1
clone size: .
D gene: .
J gene: TRBJ2-3
CDR3 DNA: TGTGCCACCGGGACCCAGAGCACAGATACGCAGTATTTT
CDR3 protein: CATGTQSTDTQYF

V gene: TRBV2
clone size: few
D gene: .
J gene: TRBJ1-2
CDR3 DNA: TGTGCCAGCAGTGAGGGTCCAGCAGGCTACACCTTC
CDR3 protein: CASSEGPAGYTF

V gene: TRBV20-1
clone size: .
D gene: .
J gene: TRBJ1-5
CDR3 DNA: TGCAGTGCTAGACAACGGAGACTCAATCAGCCCCAGCATTTT
CDR3 protein: CSARQRRLNQPQHF

V gene: TRBV5-5
clone size: few
D gene: .
J gene: TRBJ1-5
CDR3 DNA: TGTGCCAGCAGCCCCATCTGGGGGAGCAATCAGCCCCAGCATTTT
CDR3 protein: CASSPIWGSNQPQHF

V gene: TRBV7-6
clone size: .
D gene: .
J gene: TRBJ2-2
CDR3 DNA: TGTGCCAGCAGCTTAGAGATCTGGGAAAACACCGGGGAGCTGTTTTTT
CDR3 protein: CASSLEIWENTGELFF

V gene: TRBV7-9
clone size: .
D gene: .
J gene: TRBJ2-7
CDR3 DNA: TGTGCCAGCAGCTGGGATTCATTGAACCACGAGCAGTACTTC
CDR3 protein: CASSWDSLNHEQYF

V gene: TRBV20-1
clone size: few
D gene: .
J gene: TRBJ2-2
CDR3 DNA: TGCAGTGCTAAGGGGACATTTACGAACACCGGGGAGCTGTTTTTT
CDR3 protein: CSAKGTFTNTGELFF

V gene: TRBV24-1
clone size: few
D gene: .
J gene: TRBJ2-1
CDR3 DNA: TGTGCCACCAGTGAGGGGTCCCCCTACAATGAGCAGTTCTTC
CDR3 protein: CATSEGSPYNEQFF

V gene: TRBV4-1
clone size: .
D gene: TRBD1
J gene: TRBJ1-4
CDR3 DNA: TGCGCCAGCAGCGAAATCCTCGACAGGGGGCGGGGGGATGAAAAACTGTTTTTT
CDR3 protein: CASSEILDRGRGDEKLFF

V gene: TRBV12-5
clone size: .
D gene: TRBD2
J gene: TRBJ2-3
CDR3 DNA: TGTGCTAGTGGTTTGGTACTAGCGGGAGGCTCAGATACGCAGTATTTT
CDR3 protein: CASGLVLAGGSDTQYF

V gene: TRBV3-1
clone size: few
D gene: TRBD1
J gene: TRBJ2-3
CDR3 DNA: TGTGCCAGCAGCGTCGACAGGGGACGGGCAGATACGCAGTATTTT
CDR3 protein: CASSVDRGRADTQYF

V gene: TRBV20-1
clone size: .
D gene: .
J gene: TRBJ1-5
CDR3 DNA: TGCAGTGCCTCAGGGATAAACGATCAGCCCCAGCATTTT
CDR3 protein: CSASGINDQPQHF

V gene: TRBV20-1
clone size: few
D gene: .
J gene: TRBJ1-1
CDR3 DNA: TGCAGTGCTAGAGAGGTGTCAGTGGGGGACACTGAAGCTTTCTTT
CDR3 protein: CSAREVSVGDTEAFF

V gene: TRBV12-3/TRBV12-4
clone size: .
D gene: TRBD2
J gene: TRBJ2-7
CDR3 DNA: TGTGCCAGCAGCCGCCAAAGCGGGGGGTCCTACGAGCAGTACTTC
CDR3 protein: CASSRQSGGSYEQYF

V gene: TRBV5-4
clone size: .
D gene: .
J gene: TRBJ2-5
CDR3 DNA: TGTGCCAGCAGCACACGTTTTGGGTGGGAGACCCAGTACTTC
CDR3 protein: CASSTRFGWETQYF

V gene: TRBV2
clone size: .
D gene: .
J gene: TRBJ2-7
CDR3 DNA: TGTGCCAGCAGTCGGACCTCTCCTACCCAGCAGTACTTC
CDR3 protein: CASSRTSPTQQYF

V gene: TRBV3-1
clone size: .
D gene: .
J gene: TRBJ2-7
CDR3 DNA: TGTGCCAGCAGCCAAGTACCCTCCTACGAGCAGTACTTC
CDR3 protein: CASSQVPSYEQYF

V gene: TRBV12-3/TRBV12-4
clone size: .
D gene: TRBD2
J gene: TRBJ2-1
CDR3 DNA: TGTGCCAGCAGTACACCCCACGGGAGGGCCTTGTCCTACAATGAGCAGTTCTTC
CDR3 protein: CASSTPHGRALSYNEQFF

V gene: TRBV12-5
clone size: .
D gene: .
J gene: TRBJ2-5
CDR3 DNA: TGTGCTAGTGGCCGGGACCGGTCCGGGGAGACCCAGTACTTC
CDR3 protein: CASGRDRSGETQYF

V gene: TRBV29-1
clone size: .
D gene: TRBD1
J gene: TRBJ2-3
CDR3 DNA: TGCAGCGCCTACAGGGGGCAGACAGATACGCAGTATTTT
CDR3 protein: CSAYRGQTDTQYF

V gene: TRBV27
clone size: .
D gene: .
J gene: TRBJ1-5
CDR3 DNA: TGTGCCAGCAGAGCCCCCGGGGCGCGTCAGTCCCAGCATTTT
CDR3 protein: CASRAPGARQSQHF

V gene: TRBV6-6
clone size: .
D gene: .
J gene: TRBJ2-3
CDR3 DNA: TGTGCCAGCAGCCGAGTTGGAGGCCCCGCAGGAGATACGCAGTATTTT
CDR3 protein: CASSRVGGPAGDTQYF

V gene: TRBV12-3/TRBV12-4
clone size: once
D gene: .
J gene: TRBJ2-4
CDR3 DNA: TGTGCCAGCAGCCCTGATTGGGGGGACTCAGGCATTCAGTACTTC
CDR3 protein: CASSPDWGDSGIQYF

V gene: TRBV20-1
clone size: .
D gene: TRBD2
J gene: TRBJ2-3
CDR3 DNA: TGCAGTGTTGCACTAGCGGGGGGTACAGATACGCAGTATTTT
CDR3 protein: CSVALAGGTDTQYF